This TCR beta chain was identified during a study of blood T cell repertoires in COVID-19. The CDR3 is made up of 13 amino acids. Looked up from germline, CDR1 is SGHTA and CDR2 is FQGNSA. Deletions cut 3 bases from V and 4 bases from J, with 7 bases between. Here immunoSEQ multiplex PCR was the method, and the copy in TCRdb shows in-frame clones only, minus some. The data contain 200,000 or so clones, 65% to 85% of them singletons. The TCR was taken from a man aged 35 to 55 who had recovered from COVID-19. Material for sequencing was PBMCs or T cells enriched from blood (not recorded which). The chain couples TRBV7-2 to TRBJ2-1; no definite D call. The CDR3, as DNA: TGTGCCAGCAGCTTTGGCAGGTACAATGAGCAGTTCTTC. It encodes CASSFGRYNEQFF. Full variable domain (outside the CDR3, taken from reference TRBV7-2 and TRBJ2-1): GAGVSQSPSNKVTEKGKDVELRCDPISGHTALYWYRQSLGQGLEFLIYFQGNSAPDKSGLPSDRFSAERTGGSVSTLTIQRTQQEDSAVYLCASSFGRYNEQFFGPGTRLTVL.